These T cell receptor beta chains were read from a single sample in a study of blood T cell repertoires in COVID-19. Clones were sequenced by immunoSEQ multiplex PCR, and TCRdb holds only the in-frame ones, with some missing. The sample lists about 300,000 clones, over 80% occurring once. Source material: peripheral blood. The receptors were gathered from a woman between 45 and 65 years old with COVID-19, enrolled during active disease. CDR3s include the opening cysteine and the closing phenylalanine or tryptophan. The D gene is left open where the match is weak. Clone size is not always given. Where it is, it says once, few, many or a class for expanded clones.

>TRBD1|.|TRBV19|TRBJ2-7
CATMGTGGRDEQYF
TGTGCCACCATGGGAACAGGGGGCAGGGACGAGCAGTACTTC
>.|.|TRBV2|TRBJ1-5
CASSASLGNQPQHF
TGTGCCAGCAGTGCGAGTCTGGGCAATCAGCCCCAGCATTTT
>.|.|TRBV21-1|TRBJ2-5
CASSKVGLGTRPGTQYF
.
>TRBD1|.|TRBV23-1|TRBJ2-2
CASSQSPARGQGATGELFF
TGCGCCAGCAGTCAATCCCCCGCCAGGGGACAGGGGGCGACCGGGGAGCTGTTTTTT
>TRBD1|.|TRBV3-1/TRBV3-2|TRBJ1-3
CASSRLDRAVGNTIYF
TGTGCCAGCAGCCGACTCGACAGGGCAGTTGGAAACACCATATATTTT
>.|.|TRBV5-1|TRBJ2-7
CASSSTSYYEQYF
TGCGCCAGCAGCTCGACTAGTTACTACGAGCAGTACTTC
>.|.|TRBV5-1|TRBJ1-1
CASSSTGLNTEAFF
TGCGCCAGCAGCTCTACAGGCTTGAACACTGAAGCTTTCTTT
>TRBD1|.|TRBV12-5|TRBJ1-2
CASGSTNRGQGYGYTF
TGTGCTAGTGGGTCAACTAACAGGGGGCAGGGCTATGGCTACACCTTC
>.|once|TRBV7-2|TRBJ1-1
CASSFPGRNTEAFF
TGTGCCAGCAGCTTCCCCGGGAGGAACACTGAAGCTTTCTTT
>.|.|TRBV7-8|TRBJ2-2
CASSLESGTNTGELFF
TGTGCCAGCAGCTTAGAGTCGGGAACAAACACCGGGGAGCTGTTTTTT
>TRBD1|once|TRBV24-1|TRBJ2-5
CATSVGGGQGVLETQYF
TGTGCCACCAGTGTCGGAGGGGGACAGGGTGTTCTCGAGACCCAGTACTTC
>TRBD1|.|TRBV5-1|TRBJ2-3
CASSLEQGWDTQYF
TGCGCCAGCAGCTTGGAACAGGGGTGGGATACGCAGTATTTT
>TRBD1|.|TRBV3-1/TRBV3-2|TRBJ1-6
CASSRTGTVNNSPLHF
TGTGCCAGCAGCCGCACCGGGACAGTTAATAATTCACCCCTCCACTTT
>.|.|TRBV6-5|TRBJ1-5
CASATISNQPQHF
TGTGCCAGCGCTACGATTAGCAATCAGCCCCAGCATTTT
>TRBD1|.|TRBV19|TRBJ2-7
CASSFRGQIYEQYF
TGTGCCAGTAGTTTCAGGGGGCAGATCTACGAGCAGTACTTC
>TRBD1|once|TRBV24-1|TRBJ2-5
CATSDPQGAGETQYF
TGTGCCACCAGTGATCCCCAGGGGGCTGGAGAGACCCAGTACTTC
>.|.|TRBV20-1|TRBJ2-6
CSASGPQVSGANVLTF
TGCAGTGCTAGTGGGCCCCAGGTCTCTGGGGCCAACGTCCTGACTTTC
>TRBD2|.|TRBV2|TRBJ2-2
CASRLREGSGELFF
TGTGCCAGCAGGTTGCGGGAGGGCAGCGGGGAGCTGTTTTTT
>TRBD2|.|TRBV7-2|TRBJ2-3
CASRAGGSTDTQYF
TGTGCCAGTAGAGCGGGAGGAAGCACAGATACGCAGTATTTT
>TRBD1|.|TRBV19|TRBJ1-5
CASSLTGQGFQPQHF
TGTGCCAGTAGTCTCACCGGACAGGGCTTTCAGCCCCAGCATTTT
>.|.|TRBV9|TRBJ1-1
CASSVTTGAFF
TGTGCCAGCAGCGTAACTACTGGGGCTTTCTTT
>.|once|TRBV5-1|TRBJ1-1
CASRAQGSMNTEAFF
TGCGCCAGCAGGGCCCAGGGGTCGATGAACACTGAAGCTTTCTTT
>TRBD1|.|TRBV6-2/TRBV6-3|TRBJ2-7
CASSAGQGGEYEQYF
TGTGCCAGCAGTGCGGGACAGGGTGGAGAGTACGAGCAGTACTTC
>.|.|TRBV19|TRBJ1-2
CASSHWGPNNYGYTF
TGTGCCAGTTCGCACTGGGGCCCGAATAACTATGGCTACACCTTC
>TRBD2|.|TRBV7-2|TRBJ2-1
CASSLLSGSPEQFF
TGTGCCAGCAGCTTACTGAGCGGGAGTCCTGAGCAGTTCTTC
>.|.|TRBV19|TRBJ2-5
CATGTPETQYF
TGTGCCACCGGGACTCCAGAGACCCAGTACTTC
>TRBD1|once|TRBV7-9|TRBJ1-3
CASSSDRGKDFYSGNTIYF
TGTGCCAGCAGCTCCGACAGGGGTAAGGACTTCTACTCTGGAAACACCATATATTTT
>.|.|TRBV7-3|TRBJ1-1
CASSSQGNTEAFF
TGTGCCAGCAGCTCACAGGGGAACACTGAAGCTTTCTTT
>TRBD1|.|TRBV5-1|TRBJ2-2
CASSPQGADTGELFF
TGCGCCAGCAGCCCGCAGGGGGCAGACACCGGGGAGCTGTTTTTT
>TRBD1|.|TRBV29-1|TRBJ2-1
CSFSSVDRVRTSSYNEQFF
TGCAGTTTCTCAAGCGTGGACAGGGTTCGAACAAGCTCCTACAATGAGCAGTTCTTC
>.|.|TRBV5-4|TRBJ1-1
CASSFPQGNTEAFF
TGTGCCAGCAGCTTCCCCCAGGGGAACACTGAAGCTTTCTTT
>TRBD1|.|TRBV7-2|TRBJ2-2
CASSWTGYTGELFF
TGTGCCAGCAGCTGGACAGGGTACACCGGGGAGCTGTTTTTT
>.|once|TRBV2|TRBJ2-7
CATFPPAKYF
TGTGCCACTTTTCCCCCCGCTAAGTACTTC
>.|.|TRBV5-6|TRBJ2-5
CASSRRLAGSQYF
TGTGCCAGCAGCCGTAGACTCGCGGGGTCCCAGTACTTC
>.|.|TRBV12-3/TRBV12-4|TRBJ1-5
CASRDSGQPQHF
TGTGCCAGCAGGGATTCGGGGCAGCCCCAGCATTTT
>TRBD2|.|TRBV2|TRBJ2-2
CASRMGLAGNTGELFF
TGTGCCAGCAGGATGGGACTAGCGGGAAACACCGGGGAGCTGTTTTTT
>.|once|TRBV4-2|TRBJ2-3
CASSQVGLGDTQYF
TGTGCCAGCAGCCAAGTGGGGCTGGGAGATACGCAGTATTTT
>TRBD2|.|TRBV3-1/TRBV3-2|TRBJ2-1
CASSQVVAGVPNEQFF
TGTGCCAGCAGCCAAGTCGTAGCGGGAGTCCCGAATGAGCAGTTCTTC
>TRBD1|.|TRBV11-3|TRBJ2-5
CASSRQGPETQYF
TGTGCCAGCAGCCGACAGGGGCCAGAGACCCAGTACTTC
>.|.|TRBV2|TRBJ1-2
CARTSTYDRSSGGYTF
TGTGCCAGAACCAGCACTTACGACAGGAGCTCTGGGGGCTACACCTTC
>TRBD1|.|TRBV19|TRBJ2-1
CASKTPDRVGNNEQFF
TGTGCCAGTAAAACCCCGGACAGGGTGGGAAACAATGAGCAGTTCTTC
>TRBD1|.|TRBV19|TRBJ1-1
CASRPHRDRGGTEAFF
TGTGCCAGTAGGCCACACCGGGACAGGGGAGGCACTGAAGCTTTCTTT
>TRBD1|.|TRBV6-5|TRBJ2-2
CASSSGTGRTGELFF
TGTGCCAGCAGTTCCGGGACAGGGAGGACCGGGGAGCTGTTTTTT